Included here is one TCR beta chain sequence, with context. These data are taken from a study of human T cells and chemical hapten exposure. Study-wide background: Skin on the upper inner arm, roughly 2 cm by roughly 2 cm in size, was sensitized with 2% DPC.

The time point here: patch test 3, about 24 weeks after DPC sensitization. Treatment reported: therapeutic diphenylcyclopropenone sensitization with weekly scalp DPC. Each CDR3 protein gets one entry after TCRdb re-called the RACE reads with MiXCR. The table has some 64,000 distinct CDR3 sequences, approximately 11% seen once. The sequencing here drew on whole blood, taken in connection with sensitization to the hapten diphenylcyclopropenone (DPC). The TCR sequence derives from a woman younger than 45 with alopecia areata. Some clones in this sample may be carry-over from other donors' samples.

The CDR3 coding sequence is TGTGCCAGCAGTTTAGCCGACAGGGACTATGGCTACACCTTC. Its translation is CASSLADRDYGYTF. V is TRBV28 and J is TRBJ1-2, with TRBD1 identical over 7 bases. The CDR3 consists of 14 residues. Per germline, CDR1 MDHEN and CDR2 SYDVKM. J gave up 3 bases and V 2 bases, and 3 bases lay outside the gene matches.